In its sample, the clone carrying this T cell receptor beta chain was seen a few times. Its antigen is still unknown. These data are taken from a study of beta chain features in type 1 diabetes. Findings of the study overall: PCR might pick shorter templates more often, in the same way for patients and controls. A moderate, significant TCRB CDR3 shortening appeared in type 1 diabetes across four CD4+ subsets. Patients showed naive, central memory and Treg TCRB repertoires that appeared more similar than those of healthy donors.

CDR1 is SQVTM, CDR2 ANQGSEA, per germline. V was trimmed by 4 bases and J by 2 bases, leaving 2 bases between them. CDR3 length: 10 residues. What was sequenced were expressed TCRB transcripts, since all of the isolated RNA had been reverse transcribed. Naive, central memory and regulatory T cell samples averaged around 3.9 million immunoSEQ reads each. Libraries were prepared by immunoSEQ multiplex PCR; TCRdb keeps only in-frame clonotypes and omits some of them. The sample lists 120,000 or so clones; roughly a sixth were seen once. This TCR came from a man between 18 and 29 years old with type 1 diabetes. The sequencing input was central memory CD4+ T cells from blood. V gene TRBV29-1 combines with J gene TRBJ1-2, with unresolved D. CDR3 sequence reads: CSVANYGYTF. CDR3 DNA sequence: TGCAGCGTTGCCAACTATGGCTACACCTTC.